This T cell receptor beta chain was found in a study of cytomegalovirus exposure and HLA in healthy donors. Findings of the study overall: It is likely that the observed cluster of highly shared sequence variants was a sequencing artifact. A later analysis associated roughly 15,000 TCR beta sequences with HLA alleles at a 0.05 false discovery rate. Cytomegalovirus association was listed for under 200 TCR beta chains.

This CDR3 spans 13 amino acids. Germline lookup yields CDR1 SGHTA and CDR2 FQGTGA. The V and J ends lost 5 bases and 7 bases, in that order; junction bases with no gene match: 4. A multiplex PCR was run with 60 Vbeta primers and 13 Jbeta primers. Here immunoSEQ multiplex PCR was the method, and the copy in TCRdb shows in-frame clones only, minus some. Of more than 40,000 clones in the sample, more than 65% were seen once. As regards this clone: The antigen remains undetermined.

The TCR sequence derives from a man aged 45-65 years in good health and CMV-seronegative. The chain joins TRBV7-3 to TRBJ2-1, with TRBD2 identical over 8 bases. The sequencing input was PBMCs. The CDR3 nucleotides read TGTGCCAGCAGCCGCGGGGGGAGTAATGAGCAGTTCTTC. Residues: CASSRGGSNEQFF.